The 30 T cell receptor beta chains given below trace back to one sample, sequenced in a study of blood T cell repertoires in COVID-19. Here immunoSEQ multiplex PCR was the method, and the copy in TCRdb shows in-frame clones only, minus some. The data show 200,000 to 300,000 clones, roughly 90% seen once. Sequenced material: peripheral blood. All receptors derive from a man in his 60s who had recovered from COVID-19.

The V gene is TRBV21-1, the J gene TRBJ1-2; the table names TRBD1, a call not compared with the DNA. TRBV21-1 is classified as a pseudogene. The CDR3 is 18 amino acids. Here the CDR3 DNA reads TGTGCCAGCAGCCCCCAGGAAGAAGGGGACAGACAGAACTATGGCTACACCTTC. Amino acids: CASSPQEEGDRQNYGYTF.

The chain has TRBV7-8 and TRBJ2-7, with 9 bases aligning to TRBD2. The CDR3 loop spans 14 amino acids. Germline CDR1 reads SGHVS; CDR2 reads FQNEAQ. The J segment lost 6 bases and the V segment lost 3 bases, leaving 6 bases of the junction unmatched. The CDR3 region is CASSLAGGLREQYF. In DNA, the CDR3 is TGTGCCAGCAGCTTGGCGGGGGGGCTCCGCGAGCAGTACTTC. Looking up the rest from reference TRBV7-8 and TRBJ2-7 gives the full variable domain: GAGVSQSPRYKVAKRGQDVALRCDPISGHVSLFWYQQALGQGPEFLTYFQNEAQLDKSGLPSDRFFAERPEGSVSTLKIQRTQQEDSAVYLCASSLAGGLREQYFGPGTRLTVT.

This rearrangement joins TRBV7-9 to TRBJ1-2; no firm D call. This CDR3 comprises 15 residues. The germline V gene encodes CDR1 SEHNR and CDR2 FQNEAQ (reference sequence). V was cut by 1 base and J by 3 bases, with 12 bases left in between. CDR3 region: CASSLGHVTDYGYTF. Written as DNA, the CDR3 is TGTGCCAGCAGCTTAGGACATGTCACGGACTATGGCTACACCTTC.

J is TRBJ2-7 and V is TRBV9; weak D call: TRBD2 (6 bases). The CDR3 contains 15 residues. Germline CDR1 reads SGDLS; CDR2 reads YYNGEE. V shed 0 bases and J shed 6 bases, with 16 bases lying between them. CDR3 loop: CASSVESSTSSEQYF. The CDR3, as DNA: TGTGCCAGCAGCGTAGAATCCAGTACTAGCAGCGAGCAGTACTTC.

The chain couples TRBV9 to TRBJ2-6; TRBD1 agrees at 9 bases. With 4 bases clipped from V and 2 bases from J, the junction kept 7 bases outside the gene matches. In germline, CDR1 is SGDLS, CDR2 YYNGEE. The CDR3 extends over 17 amino acids. CDR3 protein: CASSSTGQGTGANVLTF. The CDR3 coding sequence is TGTGCCAGCAGCTCTACTGGACAGGGGACTGGGGCCAACGTCCTGACTTTC.

The V and J genes are TRBV11-1 and TRBJ2-3, with D tentatively TRBD2 (5 bases). Trimming took off 2 bases at V and 2 bases at J, with 11 bases between the two ends. The CDR3 has 15 amino acids. Germline assignment: CDR1 SGHAT and CDR2 FQDESV (reference sequence). The CDR3 nucleotides read TGTGCCAGCAGCTTAACGAGGGCCTTCACAGATACGCAGTATTTT. Translating it yields CASSLTRAFTDTQYF.

This clone was counted once. The chain combines TRBV5-4 with TRBJ2-5; D unresolved. The ends were cut back, 4 bases at V and 1 base at J, with 8 bases in the middle. Germline lookup yields CDR1 SGHNT and CDR2 YYREEE (reference sequence). This CDR3 has 13 amino acids. CDR3 residues: CASSPYVQETQYF. The CDR3 bases are TGTGCCAGCAGCCCTTATGTCCAAGAGACCCAGTACTTC.

The chain joins TRBV7-3 to TRBJ2-1; perhaps TRBD2 as D (6 bases). The CDR3 consists of 15 residues. Germline loops: CDR1 SGHTA, CDR2 FQGTGA. V was shortened by 3 bases and J by 5 bases, with 14 bases between the two germline ends. The CDR3 DNA follows: TGTGCCAGCAGCTTTTCCACGACTAGTGACAATGAGCAGTTCTTC. This codes for CASSFSTTSDNEQFF.

The chain is built from TRBV6-2 or TRBV6-3 and TRBJ2-7; TRBD2 aligns across 9 bases. The germline CDR1 and CDR2 sequences are MNHEY and SVGEGT. CDR3 length: 15 amino acids. V trimming: 1 base; J trimming: 3 bases; junction bases outside the gene matches: 4. As DNA, the CDR3 is TGTGCCAGCAGTTACTTAAGGACTAGCGTCTACGAGCAGTACTTC. This sequence encodes CASSYLRTSVYEQYF.

The chain joins TRBV10-3 to TRBJ1-1; D might be TRBD1 (5 bases). V dropped 6 bases and J dropped 1 base, with 12 bases sitting between them. Germline V CDR1 and CDR2: ENHRY, SYGVKD. This CDR3 has 14 residues. The CDR3 bases are TGTGCCATCAGCCTCAGGGTTGGGAACACTGAAGCTTTCTTT. Protein product: CAISLRVGNTEAFF.

The chain recombines TRBV24-1 with TRBJ2-2, with 8 bases that match TRBD1. The CDR3 length is 16 residues. Germline V CDR1 and CDR2: KGHDR, SFDVKD. V lost 4 bases, J lost 4 bases, and 7 bases stayed unmatched. CDR3 sequence (DNA): TGTGCCACCAGTGAAAACGACAGGGGATTCACCGGGGAGCTGTTTTTT. It specifies CATSENDRGFTGELFF.

The rearrangement uses TRBV5-1 and TRBJ2-3, with 8 positions matching TRBD2. CDR1 and CDR2 (germline): SGHRS, YFSETQ. V lost 2 bases to trimming and J lost 1 base; unmatched junction nucleotides: 9. The CDR3 consists of 17 residues. For the CDR3, the DNA is TGCGCCAGCAGCTTTCTGGGGCGGGGGGACCGCACAGATACGCAGTATTTT. It is translated as CASSFLGRGDRTDTQYF. The complete variable domain, with remaining parts taken from reference TRBV5-1 and TRBJ2-3, reads KAGVTQTPRYLIKTRGQQVTLSCSPISGHRSVSWYQQTPGQGLQFLFEYFSETQRNKGNFPGRFSGRQFSNSRSEMNVSTLELGDSALYLCASSFLGRGDRTDTQYFGPGTRLTVL.

V and J are TRBV27 and TRBJ2-7, with D tentatively TRBD1 (6 bases). Germline lookup yields CDR1 MNHEY and CDR2 SMNVEV (reference sequence). V dropped 1 base and J dropped 4 bases, with 8 bases sitting between them. The CDR3 loop spans 13 amino acids. This chain's CDR3 is CASSLLQGYEQYF. The CDR3 bases are TGTGCCAGCAGTTTATTGCAGGGGTACGAGCAGTACTTC.

The chain combines TRBV9 with TRBJ2-3, with 7 bases that match TRBD1. Germline V CDR1 and CDR2: SGDLS, YYNGEE. With 0 bases clipped from V and 2 bases from J, the junction kept 6 bases outside the gene matches. The CDR3 consists of 16 residues. The CDR3 here is CASSVEGTDNTDTQYF. CDR3 bases: TGTGCCAGCAGCGTAGAGGGGACAGATAACACAGATACGCAGTATTTT.

This sequence joins TRBV5-1 and TRBJ2-7; 8 nucleotides agree with TRBD1. The length of the CDR3 is 13 residues. Germline lookup yields CDR1 SGHRS and CDR2 YFSETQ. J was trimmed by 3 bases and V by 3 bases; bases with no gene match: 2. In DNA, the CDR3 is TGCGCCAGCAGCTACGACAGGGGCTACGAGCAGTACTTC. Its translation: CASSYDRGYEQYF.

This clone was found once. V usage is TRBV7-3 and J usage is TRBJ2-7, with a possible D match to TRBD2 (6 bases). The germline gives CDR1 SGHTA, CDR2 FQGTGA. Trimming stripped 0 bases from V and 2 bases from J, with 11 bases between. CDR3 length equals 15 residues. The CDR3 here is CASSLTGGGPYEQYF. DNA of the CDR3: TGTGCCAGCAGCTTAACTGGGGGAGGTCCCTACGAGCAGTACTTC.

The rearrangement uses TRBV5-1 and TRBJ1-2; 10 nucleotides line up with TRBD1. The CDR3 runs to 16 residues. J lost 4 bases, V lost 0 bases, and 6 bases had no gene match. Germline V lookup: CDR1 SGHRS, CDR2 YFSETQ. CDR3 sequence (DNA): TGCGCCAGCAGCTTGGCCGGGACAGGGGCTAGCTATGGCTACACCTTC. Protein product: CASSLAGTGASYGYTF.

The rearrangement links TRBV27 to TRBJ2-1; the D is unclear. Germline V gene lookup returns CDR1 MNHEY and CDR2 SMNVEV (reference sequence). The CDR3 is 15 residues long. V lost 4 bases to trimming and J lost 0 bases, with 10 bases between them. The CDR3 nucleotides read TGTGCCAGCAGTTCGGTAAAGAGCTCCTACAATGAGCAGTTCTTC. Translating it yields CASSSVKSSYNEQFF.

The V and J genes are TRBV6-6 and TRBJ1-1; 8 bases line up with TRBD1. The CDR3 has 13 amino acids. From germline, CDR1 is MNHNY and CDR2 SVGAGI (reference sequence). V was pared by 5 bases and J by 5 bases, with 4 bases of the junction left unmatched. The CDR3 bases are TGTGCCAGCAGTAGGACAGGGCGAACTGAAGCTTTCTTT. Translated: CASSRTGRTEAFF.

The chain recombines TRBV14 with TRBJ1-1; D is possibly TRBD1 (6 bases). The germline V gene has CDR1 SGHDN and CDR2 FVKESK. Trimming stripped 9 bases from V and 1 base from J, with 12 bases between. CDR3 length equals 13 residues. DNA of the CDR3: TGTGCCAGTAACAGGGCAAAGAACACTGAAGCTTTCTTT. Translating it yields CASNRAKNTEAFF.

The chain recombines TRBV5-1 with TRBJ1-4, with D perhaps TRBD1 (5 bases). The CDR3 has 13 residues. Trimming removed 5 bases from V and 7 bases from J, with 12 bases in between. The germline CDR1 and CDR2 sequences are SGHRS and YFSETQ. The CDR3 sequence: CASRISGGEKLFF. The DNA of the CDR3 is TGCGCCAGCAGGATCTCCGGGGGTGAAAAACTGTTTTTT.

The chain joins TRBV5-4 to TRBJ2-3, with 12 bases lining up with TRBD1. The CDR3 is 16 amino acids. V shed 4 bases, J shed 3 bases, and the junction held 6 bases outside the gene matches. Germline values: CDR1 SGHNT, CDR2 YYREEE (reference sequence). The CDR3 spells CASSPPGQGATDTQYF. The CDR3 nucleotides are TGTGCCAGCAGCCCGCCGGGACAGGGGGCTACAGATACGCAGTATTTT.

In this sample, this clone turned up a few times. The rearrangement links TRBV30 to TRBJ1-5, with TRBD1 identical over 9 bases. Germline V gene lookup returns CDR1 GTSNPN and CDR2 SVGIG (reference sequence). Trimming removed 4 bases from V and 7 bases from J; junction bases left unmatched: 8. This CDR3 has 14 residues. CDR3 in DNA: TGTGCCTGGACCATTGGACAGGGGTCCCAGCCCCAGCATTTT. Encoded protein: CAWTIGQGSQPQHF.

This chain connects TRBV5-4 to TRBJ2-3, with 15 bases that match TRBD2. The CDR3 totals 19 residues. The trim removed 4 bases at V and 0 bases at J, leaving 9 bases unmatched. Germline V gives CDR1 SGHNT, CDR2 YYREEE (reference sequence). The CDR3 region is CASSRTSGGGLTSTDTQYF. CDR3 sequence (DNA): TGTGCCAGCAGCCGGACTAGCGGGGGGGGATTAACTAGCACAGATACGCAGTATTTT.

The genes are TRBV4-1 and TRBJ1-1; D not certain. From germline, CDR1 is MGHRA and CDR2 YSYEKL. This CDR3 has 14 amino acids. Trimming cost V 3 bases and J 0 bases, with 8 bases left between them. The CDR3 nucleotides are TGCGCCAGCAGCCACGTAGAAATGAACACTGAAGCTTTCTTT. Translated, it gives CASSHVEMNTEAFF.

This clone was picked up one time. The chain recombines TRBV7-6 with TRBJ2-5; 10 nucleotides match TRBD1. The J segment lost 5 bases and the V segment lost 5 bases, leaving 11 bases of the junction unmatched. This CDR3 has 16 amino acids. Germline V CDR1 and CDR2: SGHVS, FNYEAQ. CDR3 sequence (DNA): TGTGCCAGCAGCCCCCAACTGACAGGGGGCAGGGAGACCCAGTACTTC. It encodes CASSPQLTGGRETQYF.

This chain connects TRBV25-1 to TRBJ1-3; D is perhaps TRBD1 (6 bases). This CDR3 comprises 14 residues. CDR1 is MGHDK, CDR2 SYGVNS, per germline. V was shortened by 6 bases and J by 2 bases, with 11 bases between the two germline ends. CDR3 nucleotide sequence: TGTGCCAGCAGGAGGGGGACCCCTGGAAACACCATATATTTT. Its protein product is CASRRGTPGNTIYF.

The V and J genes are TRBV4-1 and TRBJ1-2; 7 positions match TRBD1. The CDR3 extends over 14 amino acids. The germline V gene has CDR1 MGHRA and CDR2 YSYEKL. V trimming: 1 base; J trimming: 6 bases; junction bases outside the gene matches: 5. CDR3 sequence (DNA): TGCGCCAGCAGCCAAGCGGGACAGATTGATGGCTACACCTTC. Translating it yields CASSQAGQIDGYTF.

In this sample, this clone turned up a few times. The chain carries TRBV4-2 and TRBJ1-5; D gene uncertain. Trimming left V 0 bases short and J 0 bases short, with 6 bases between. The germline gives CDR1 LGHNA, CDR2 YNFKEQ. This CDR3 comprises 15 residues. Here the CDR3 DNA reads TGTGCCAGCAGCCAAGATCACGGTAGCAATCAGCCCCAGCATTTT. It specifies CASSQDHGSNQPQHF.

The genes are TRBV24-1 and TRBJ2-1; 13 positions match TRBD2. V lost 3 bases and J lost 4; bases outside the gene matches: 5. This CDR3 has 17 amino acids. Looked up from germline, CDR1 is KGHDR and CDR2 is SFDVKD. CDR3 protein: CATSDRTSGGAYNEQFF. CDR3 nucleotide sequence: TGTGCCACCAGTGATAGGACTAGCGGGGGAGCTTACAATGAGCAGTTCTTC.